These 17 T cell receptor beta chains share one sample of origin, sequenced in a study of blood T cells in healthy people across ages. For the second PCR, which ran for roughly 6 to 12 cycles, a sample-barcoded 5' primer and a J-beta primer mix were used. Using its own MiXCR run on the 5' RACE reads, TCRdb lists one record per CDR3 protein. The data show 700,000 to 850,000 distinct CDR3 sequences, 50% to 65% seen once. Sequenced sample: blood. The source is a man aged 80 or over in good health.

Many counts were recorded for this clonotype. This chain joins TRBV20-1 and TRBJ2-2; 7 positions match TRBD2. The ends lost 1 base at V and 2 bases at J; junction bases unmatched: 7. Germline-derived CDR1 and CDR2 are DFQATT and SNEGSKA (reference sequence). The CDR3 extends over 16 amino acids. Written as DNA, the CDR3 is TGCAGTGCTAGAGTCCGGACTAGACTCAACACCGGGGAGCTGTTTTTT. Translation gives CSARVRTRLNTGELFF.

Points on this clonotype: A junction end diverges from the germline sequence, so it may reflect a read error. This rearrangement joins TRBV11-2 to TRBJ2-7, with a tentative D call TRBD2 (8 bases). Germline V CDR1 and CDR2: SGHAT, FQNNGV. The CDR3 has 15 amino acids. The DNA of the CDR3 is TGTGCCAGCGGCTTAGCGGGGACAGTCTCCTACGAGCAGTACTTC. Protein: CASGLAGTVSYEQYF.

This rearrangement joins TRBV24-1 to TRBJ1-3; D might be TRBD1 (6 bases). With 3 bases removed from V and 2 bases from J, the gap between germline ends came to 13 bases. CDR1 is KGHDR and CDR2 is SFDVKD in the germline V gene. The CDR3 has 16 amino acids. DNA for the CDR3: TGTGCCACCAGTGATCCCTTGAAGGGGGCTGGAAACACCATATATTTT. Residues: CATSDPLKGAGNTIYF.

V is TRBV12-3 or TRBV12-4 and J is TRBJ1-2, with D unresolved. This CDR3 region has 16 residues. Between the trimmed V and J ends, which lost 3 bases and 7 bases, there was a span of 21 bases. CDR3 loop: CASSLKRTESWGGYTF. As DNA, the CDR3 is TGTGCCAGCAGTTTGAAACGGACGGAGAGTTGGGGTGGCTACACCTTC.

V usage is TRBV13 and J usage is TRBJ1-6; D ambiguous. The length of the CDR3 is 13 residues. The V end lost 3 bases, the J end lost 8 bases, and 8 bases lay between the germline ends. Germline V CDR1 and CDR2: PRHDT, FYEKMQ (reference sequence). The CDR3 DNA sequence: TGTGCCAGCAGCTTTGGCCAGCATTCACCCCTCCACTTT. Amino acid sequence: CASSFGQHSPLHF.

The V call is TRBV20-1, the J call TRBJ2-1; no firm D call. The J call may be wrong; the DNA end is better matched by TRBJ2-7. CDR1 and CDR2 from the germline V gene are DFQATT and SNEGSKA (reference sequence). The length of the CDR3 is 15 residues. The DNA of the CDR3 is TGCAGTGCTAGAGAGGAAGCGAGCTCCTACAATGAGCAGTACTTC. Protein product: CSAREEASSYNEQYF.

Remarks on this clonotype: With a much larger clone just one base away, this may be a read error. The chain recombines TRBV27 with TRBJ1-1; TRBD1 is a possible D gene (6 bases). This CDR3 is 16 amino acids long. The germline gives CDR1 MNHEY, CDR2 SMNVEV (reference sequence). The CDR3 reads CTSTPRRGGARTEAFF. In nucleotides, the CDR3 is TGTACCAGCACCCCTCGGCGTGGGGGCGCAAGAACTGAAGCTTTCTTT.

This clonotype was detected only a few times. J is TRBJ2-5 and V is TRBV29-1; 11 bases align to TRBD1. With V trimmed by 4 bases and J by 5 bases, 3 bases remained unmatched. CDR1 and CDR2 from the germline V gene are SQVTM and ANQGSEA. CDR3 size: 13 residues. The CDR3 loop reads CSVGGTGGETQYF. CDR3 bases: TGCAGCGTTGGAGGGACAGGGGGGGAGACCCAGTACTTC.

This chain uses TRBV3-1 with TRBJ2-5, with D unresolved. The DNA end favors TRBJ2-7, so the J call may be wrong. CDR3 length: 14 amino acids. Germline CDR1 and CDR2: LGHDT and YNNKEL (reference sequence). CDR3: CASSHWRTSYEQYF. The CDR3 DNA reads TGTGCCAGCAGCCATTGGCGCACTTCCTACGAGCAGTACTTC.

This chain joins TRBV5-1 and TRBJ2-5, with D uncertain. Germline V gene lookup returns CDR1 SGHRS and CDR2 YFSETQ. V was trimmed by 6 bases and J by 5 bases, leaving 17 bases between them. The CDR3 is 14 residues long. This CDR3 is CASTRRPTQETQYF. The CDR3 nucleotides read TGCGCCAGCACCCGGCGGCCAACCCAGGAGACCCAGTACTTC. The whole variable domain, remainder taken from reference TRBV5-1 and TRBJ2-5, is KAGVTQTPRYLIKTRGQQVTLSCSPISGHRSVSWYQQTPGQGLQFLFEYFSETQRNKGNFPGRFSGRQFSNSRSEMNVSTLELGDSALYLCASTRRPTQETQYFGPGTRLLVL.

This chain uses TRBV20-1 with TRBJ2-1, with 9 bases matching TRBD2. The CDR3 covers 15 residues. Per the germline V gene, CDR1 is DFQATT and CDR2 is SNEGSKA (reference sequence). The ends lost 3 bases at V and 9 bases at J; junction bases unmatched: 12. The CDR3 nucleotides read TGCAGTGCTAGGTTGCGGGAGGGAGCGGCGGGTGAGCAGTTCTTC. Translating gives CSARLREGAAGEQFF.

The CDR3 nucleotides are TGTGCCAGCAGCCAAGAACACGCGCTAGCGGGGGTAACAGATACGCAGTATTTT. This translates into CASSQEHALAGVTDTQYF. The rearrangement uses TRBV3-1 and TRBJ2-3; TRBD2 aligns across 10 bases. The V and J ends lost 0 bases and 3 bases, in that order; junction bases with no gene match: 9. Germline CDR1 reads LGHDT; CDR2 reads YNNKEL (reference sequence). This CDR3 spans 18 amino acids.

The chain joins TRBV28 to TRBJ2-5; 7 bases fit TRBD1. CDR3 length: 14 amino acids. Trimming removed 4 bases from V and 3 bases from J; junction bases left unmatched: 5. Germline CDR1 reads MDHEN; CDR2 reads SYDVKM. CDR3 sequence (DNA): TGTGCCAGCAGTTCGGGACAGATAGAAGAGACCCAGTACTTC. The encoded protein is CASSSGQIEETQYF.

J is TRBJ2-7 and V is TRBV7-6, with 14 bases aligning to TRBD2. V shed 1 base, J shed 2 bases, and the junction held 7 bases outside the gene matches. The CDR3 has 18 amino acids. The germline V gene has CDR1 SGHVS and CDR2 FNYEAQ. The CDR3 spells CASSLVNQGLAGAYEQYF. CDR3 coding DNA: TGTGCCAGCAGCTTAGTGAACCAGGGACTAGCGGGAGCCTACGAGCAGTACTTC.

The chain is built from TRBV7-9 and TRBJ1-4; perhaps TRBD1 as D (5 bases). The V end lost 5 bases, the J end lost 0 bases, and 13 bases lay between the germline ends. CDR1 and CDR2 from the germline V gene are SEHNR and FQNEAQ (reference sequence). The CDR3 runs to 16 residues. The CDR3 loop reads CASSPTGTATNEKLFF. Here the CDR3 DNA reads TGTGCCAGCAGCCCCACCGGGACCGCAACTAATGAAAAACTGTTTTTT.

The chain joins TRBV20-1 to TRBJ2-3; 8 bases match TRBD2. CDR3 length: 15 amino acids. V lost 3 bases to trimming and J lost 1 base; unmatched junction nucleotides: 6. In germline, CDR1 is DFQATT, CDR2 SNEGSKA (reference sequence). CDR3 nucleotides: TGCAGTGCTAGCGGGAGGGCCTCTGGCACAGATACGCAGTATTTT. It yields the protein CSASGRASGTDTQYF.

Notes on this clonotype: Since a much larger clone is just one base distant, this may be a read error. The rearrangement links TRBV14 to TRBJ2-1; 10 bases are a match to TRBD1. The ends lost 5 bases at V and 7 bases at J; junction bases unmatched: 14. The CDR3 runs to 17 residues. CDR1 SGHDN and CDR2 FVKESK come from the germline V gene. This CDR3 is CASSSHPTGTGENEQFF. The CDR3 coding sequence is TGTGCCAGCAGCTCCCACCCAACCGGGACAGGGGAGAATGAGCAGTTCTTC.